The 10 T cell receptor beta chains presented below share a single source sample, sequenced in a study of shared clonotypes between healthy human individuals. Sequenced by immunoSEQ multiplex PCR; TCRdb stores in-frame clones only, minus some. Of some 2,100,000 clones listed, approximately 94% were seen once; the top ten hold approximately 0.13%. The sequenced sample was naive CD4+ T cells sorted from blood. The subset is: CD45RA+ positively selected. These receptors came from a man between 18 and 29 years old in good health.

The chain's CDR3 is CASSESRGRLRNQPQHF. The CDR3 bases are TGTGCCAGCAGTGAGTCCAGGGGGCGCCTACGAAATCAGCCCCAGCATTTT. The chain recombines TRBV6-1 with TRBJ1-5; TRBD1 matches 8 bases. V lost 3 bases to trimming and J lost 4 bases; unmatched junction nucleotides: 11. In germline, CDR1 is MNHNS, CDR2 SASEGT. This CDR3 region has 17 residues.

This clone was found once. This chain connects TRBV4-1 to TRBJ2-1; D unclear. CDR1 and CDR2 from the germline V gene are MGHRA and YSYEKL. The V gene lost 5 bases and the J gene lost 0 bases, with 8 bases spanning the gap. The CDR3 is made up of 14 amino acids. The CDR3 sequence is CASSTQGSYNEQFF. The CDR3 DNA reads TGCGCCAGCAGCACGCAAGGCTCCTACAATGAGCAGTTCTTC.

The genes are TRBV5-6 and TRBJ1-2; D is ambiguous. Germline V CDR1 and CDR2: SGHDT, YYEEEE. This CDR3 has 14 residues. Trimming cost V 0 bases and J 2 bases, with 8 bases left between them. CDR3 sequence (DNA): TGTGCCAGCAGCTTGGTCCGATTAAACTATGGCTACACCTTC. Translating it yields CASSLVRLNYGYTF.

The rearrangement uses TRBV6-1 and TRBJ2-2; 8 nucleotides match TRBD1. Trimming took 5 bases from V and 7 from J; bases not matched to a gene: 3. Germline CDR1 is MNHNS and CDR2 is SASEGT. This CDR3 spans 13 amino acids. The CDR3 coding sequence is TGTGCCAGCAGTCGACAGGGGATCGGGGAGCTGTTTTTT. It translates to CASSRQGIGELFF.

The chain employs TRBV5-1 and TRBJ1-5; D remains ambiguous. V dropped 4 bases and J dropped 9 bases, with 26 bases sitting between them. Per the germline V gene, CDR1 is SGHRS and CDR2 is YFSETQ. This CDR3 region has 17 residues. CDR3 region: CASSHRVWPRATSPQHF. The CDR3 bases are TGCGCCAGCAGCCACCGGGTCTGGCCCCGGGCGACGTCGCCCCAGCATTTT.

As DNA, the CDR3 is TGTGCCAGCAGCTTGGCCTACCCTCAACTTATCCCAGCCTACGAGCAGTACTTC. It is translated as CASSLAYPQLIPAYEQYF. The V call is TRBV5-6, the J call TRBJ2-7; D unresolved. CDR1 is SGHDT and CDR2 is YYEEEE in the germline V gene. The CDR3 is made up of 18 amino acids. The V and J ends lost 0 bases and 2 bases respectively, with 21 bases between them.

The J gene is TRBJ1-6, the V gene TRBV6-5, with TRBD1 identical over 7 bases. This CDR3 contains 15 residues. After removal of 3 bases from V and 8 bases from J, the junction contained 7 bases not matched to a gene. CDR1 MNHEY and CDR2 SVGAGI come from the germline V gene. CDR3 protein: CASSYDRDTYSPLHF. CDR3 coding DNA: TGTGCCAGCAGTTATGACAGGGACACCTATTCACCCCTCCACTTT.

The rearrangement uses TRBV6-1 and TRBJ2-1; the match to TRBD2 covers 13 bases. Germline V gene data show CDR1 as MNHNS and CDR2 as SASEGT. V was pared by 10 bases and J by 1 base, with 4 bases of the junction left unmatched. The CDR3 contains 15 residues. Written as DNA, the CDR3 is TGTGCCACCAAGACTAGCGGGGGGTCCTACAATGAGCAGTTCTTC. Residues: CATKTSGGSYNEQFF.

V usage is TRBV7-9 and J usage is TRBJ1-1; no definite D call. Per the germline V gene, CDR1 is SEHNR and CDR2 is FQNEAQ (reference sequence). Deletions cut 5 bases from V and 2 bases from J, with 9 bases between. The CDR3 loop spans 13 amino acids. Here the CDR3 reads CASSQLDNTEAFF. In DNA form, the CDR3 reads TGTGCCAGCAGCCAGCTCGATAACACTGAAGCTTTCTTT.

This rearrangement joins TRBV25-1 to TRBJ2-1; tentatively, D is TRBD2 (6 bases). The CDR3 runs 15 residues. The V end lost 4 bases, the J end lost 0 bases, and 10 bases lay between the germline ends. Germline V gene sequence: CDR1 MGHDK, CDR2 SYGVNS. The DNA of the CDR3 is TGTGCCAGCAGTGCGGGGGTTAGCTCCTACAATGAGCAGTTCTTC. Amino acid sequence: CASSAGVSSYNEQFF.